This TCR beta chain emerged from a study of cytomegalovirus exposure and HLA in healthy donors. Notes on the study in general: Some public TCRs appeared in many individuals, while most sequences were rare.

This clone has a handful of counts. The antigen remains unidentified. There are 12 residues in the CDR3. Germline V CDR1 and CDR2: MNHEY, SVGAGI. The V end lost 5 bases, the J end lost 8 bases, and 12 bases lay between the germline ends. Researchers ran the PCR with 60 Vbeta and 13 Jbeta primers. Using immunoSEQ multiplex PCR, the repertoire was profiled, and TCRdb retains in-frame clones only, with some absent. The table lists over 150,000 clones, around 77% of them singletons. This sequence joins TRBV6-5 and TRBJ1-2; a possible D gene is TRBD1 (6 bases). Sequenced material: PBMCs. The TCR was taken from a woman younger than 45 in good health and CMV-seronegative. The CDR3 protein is CASSPAGVGYTF. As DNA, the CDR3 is TGTGCCAGCAGTCCGGCAGGGGTCGGCTACACCTTC.